The clone carrying this TCR beta chain was recorded many times. Its antigen is unknown. This sample was included in a study of CD8 T cells in ankylosing spondylitis. Germline CDR1 is SGDLS and CDR2 is YYNGEE. CDR3 length equals 17 residues. Trimming shortened V by 0 bases and J by 1 base, and 16 bases separated the two germline ends. Overall study findings and caveats: Disease-associated clones were reportedly significantly overrepresented in matched ankylosing spondylitis synovial fluid. In the blood and synovial fluid of reactive arthritis, some motif variants had been previously reported. Ankylosing spondylitis blood appeared to carry a characteristic TCR beta motif of roughly 8 highly homologous variants.

Libraries of TCR beta came from quantitative 5'-RACE with molecular barcodes. MiXCR, run by TCRdb on the 5' RACE reads, gives a single entry per CDR3 protein. The top ten clones hold under 3.5% of a sample with about 39,000 distinct CDR3 sequences, 2.5% to 3.5% of them seen once. The J gene is TRBJ1-1, the V gene TRBV9; the D gene is possibly TRBD1 (5 bases). The origin of this receptor is a male donor with ankylosing spondylitis or in good health (not recorded which). Sequencing input: blood, either unsorted or a sorted T cell fraction (not recorded which). CDR3 protein: CASSVGGRPVQNTEAFF. The DNA of the CDR3 is TGTGCCAGCAGCGTAGGGGGCAGGCCCGTCCAGAACACTGAAGCTTTCTTT.